This entry lists 6 T cell receptor beta chains sequenced from one sample in a study of beta chain features in type 1 diabetes. Expressed TCRB transcripts were sequenced because the isolated RNA had all been reverse transcribed beforehand. Some clones are missing from TCRdb's copy, which holds only in-frame ones; the method was immunoSEQ multiplex PCR. The sample consists of fewer than 350,000 clones, around 16% of them appearing once. Notes on the study in general: Among patients with Type 1 diabetes, TCRB CDR3s were moderately but significantly shorter in every one of the four CD4+ subsets.

These receptors' targets are unknown. Sample: naive CD4+ T cells from blood. These receptors were collected from a man aged 18 to 30 with type 1 diabetes.

The gene calls are TRBV29-1 and TRBJ2-4; a possible D gene is TRBD2 (6 bases). This CDR3 spans 14 amino acids. The ends were cut back, 4 bases at V and 7 bases at J, with 17 bases in the middle. Germline assignment: CDR1 SQVTM and CDR2 ANQGSEA. The CDR3 DNA follows: TGCAGCGTTGTGAGGGGAGGCACCTTGAACATTCAGTACTTC. It specifies CSVVRGGTLNIQYF.

The rearrangement links TRBV29-1 to TRBJ2-1; TRBD1 aligns across 8 bases. V lost 5 bases to trimming and J lost 7 bases; unmatched junction nucleotides: 13. The CDR3 spans 15 residues. Germline CDR1 reads SQVTM; CDR2 reads ANQGSEA. CDR3 nucleotides: TGCAGCGTTCTCATTCCAGGGGGCAGGGGGAATGAGCAGTTCTTC. Amino acid sequence: CSVLIPGGRGNEQFF.

This clone was seen only a few times. V is TRBV7-2 and J is TRBJ2-3; possibly TRBD1 for D (5 bases). Trimming cost V 11 bases and J 5 bases, with 17 bases left between them. Germline V lookup: CDR1 SGHTA, CDR2 FQGNSA. This CDR3 contains 13 residues. The CDR3 bases are TGTGCCTACAGACAGTCGGGTGGAGATACGCAGTATTTT. Translated, it gives CAYRQSGGDTQYF.

This sequence joins TRBV9 and TRBJ2-1, with 15 bases fitting TRBD2. Unmatched junction bases numbered 9, after V lost 0 bases and J lost 14 bases. CDR1 SGDLS and CDR2 YYNGEE come from the germline V gene. The CDR3 spans 16 residues. The CDR3, as DNA: TGTGCCAGCAGCGTAGGTACTGGACTAGCGGGGGGGCCGGAGTTCTTC. Its translation: CASSVGTGLAGGPEFF.

The chain employs TRBV28 and TRBJ2-1; 12 positions agree with TRBD2. The CDR3 covers 17 residues. The V gene end was trimmed by 4 bases and the J gene end by 6 bases; junction bases not matched to a gene: 10. Germline CDR1 is MDHEN and CDR2 is SYDVKM. As DNA, the CDR3 is TGTGCCAGCAGTTCCCCGGCAGGGACTAGCGGGCCCAATGAGCAGTTCTTC. It translates to CASSSPAGTSGPNEQFF.

Only a few counts were recorded for this clone. The chain couples TRBV5-4 to TRBJ2-7; 10 bases line up with TRBD2. CDR3 length: 17 amino acids. V gave up 0 bases and J gave up 3 bases; unmatched junction bases: 9. Germline assignment: CDR1 SGHNT and CDR2 YYREEE (reference sequence). The CDR3 reads CASSLAGASGSIYEQYF. CDR3 DNA: TGTGCCAGCAGCTTGGCCGGGGCTAGCGGGAGTATCTACGAGCAGTACTTC.